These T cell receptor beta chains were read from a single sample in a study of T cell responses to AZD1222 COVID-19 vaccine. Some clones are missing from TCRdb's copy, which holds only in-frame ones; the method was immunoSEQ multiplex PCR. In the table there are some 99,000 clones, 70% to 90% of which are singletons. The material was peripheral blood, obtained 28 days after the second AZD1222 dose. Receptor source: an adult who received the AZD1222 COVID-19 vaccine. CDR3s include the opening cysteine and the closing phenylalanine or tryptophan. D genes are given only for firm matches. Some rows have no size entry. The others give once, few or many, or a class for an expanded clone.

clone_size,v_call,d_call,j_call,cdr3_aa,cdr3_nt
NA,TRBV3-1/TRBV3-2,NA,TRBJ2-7,CASSQGQGHYEQYF,TGTGCCAGCAGCCAAGGGCAGGGCCACTACGAGCAGTACTTC
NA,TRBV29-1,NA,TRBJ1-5,CSVGEDNQPQHF,TGCAGCGTTGGCGAGGACAATCAGCCCCAGCATTTT
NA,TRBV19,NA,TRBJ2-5,CASSTKQGEETQYF,TGTGCCAGTAGTACAAAGCAAGGGGAAGAGACCCAGTACTTC
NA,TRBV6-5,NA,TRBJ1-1,CASSYSGLVVDTEAFF,TGTGCCAGCAGTTACAGCGGGTTGGTTGTGGACACTGAAGCTTTCTTT
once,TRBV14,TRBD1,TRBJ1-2,CASSQDRLRRVLDYGYTF,TGTGCCAGCAGCCAGGACAGGCTACGAAGAGTGCTTGACTATGGCTACACCTTC
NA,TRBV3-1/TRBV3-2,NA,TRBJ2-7,CASSPTAEKYYEQYF,TGTGCCAGCAGCCCGACAGCAGAAAAGTACTACGAGCAGTACTTC
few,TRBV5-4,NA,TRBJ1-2,CASSLPGLGSNYGYTF,TGTGCCAGCAGCTTGCCGGGACTGGGATCAAACTATGGCTACACCTTC
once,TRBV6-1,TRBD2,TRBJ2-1,CASSEGLAGGHEQFF,TGTGCCAGCAGTGAGGGACTAGCGGGGGGGCATGAGCAGTTCTTC
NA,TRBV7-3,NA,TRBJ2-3,CASSLKGFGSRTDTQYF,TGTGCCAGCAGCTTAAAAGGGTTCGGTAGTAGGACAGATACGCAGTATTTT
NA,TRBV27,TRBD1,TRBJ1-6,CASSNRGYSPLHF,TGTGCCAGCAGTAACAGGGGCTATTCACCCCTCCACTTT
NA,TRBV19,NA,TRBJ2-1,CASSPGPAVDYNEQFF,TGTGCCAGTAGCCCGGGTCCGGCGGTCGACTACAATGAGCAGTTCTTC
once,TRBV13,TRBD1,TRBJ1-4,CASSSTGMREKLFF,TGTGCCAGCAGCTCGACAGGGATGCGTGAAAAACTGTTTTTT
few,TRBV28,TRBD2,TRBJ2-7,CASSEIAGVSYEQYF,TGTGCCAGCAGTGAAATAGCGGGAGTTAGCTACGAGCAGTACTTC
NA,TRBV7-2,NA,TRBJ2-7,CASSSTMSGYYEQYF,TGTGCCAGCAGCTCGACCATGTCGGGCTACTACGAGCAGTACTTC
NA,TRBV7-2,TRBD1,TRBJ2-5,CASSPGTGGMKTQYF,TGTGCCAGCAGCCCTGGGACAGGGGGCATGAAGACCCAGTACTTC
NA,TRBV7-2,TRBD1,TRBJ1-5,CASSPQGFSNQPQHF,TGTGCCAGCAGCCCACAGGGGTTTAGCAATCAGCCCCAGCATTTT
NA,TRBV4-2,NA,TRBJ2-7,CASSQGGQSYEQYF,TGTGCCAGCAGCCAAGGTGGACAGTCCTACGAGCAGTACTTC
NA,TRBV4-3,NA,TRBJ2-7,CASSAGVFNSYEQYF,TGCGCCAGCAGTGCAGGGGTCTTTAACTCCTACGAGCAGTACTTC
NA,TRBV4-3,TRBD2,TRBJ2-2,CASSHVGVAGANTGELFF,TGCGCCAGCAGCCATGTGGGGGTTGCGGGGGCGAACACCGGGGAGCTGTTTTTT
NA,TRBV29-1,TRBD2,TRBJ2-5,CSAMTSWGETQYF,TGCAGCGCTATGACTAGCTGGGGAGAGACCCAGTACTTC
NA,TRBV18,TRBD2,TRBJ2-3,CASSLLSGESTDTQYF,TGTGCCAGCTCACTCCTTAGCGGGGAGAGCACAGATACGCAGTATTTT
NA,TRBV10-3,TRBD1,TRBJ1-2,CAIRGQGDYGYTF,TGTGCCATCAGGGGACAGGGAGACTATGGCTACACCTTC
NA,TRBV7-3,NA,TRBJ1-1,CASSLGTNTEAFF,TGTGCCAGCAGCTTAGGGACCAACACTGAAGCTTTCTTT
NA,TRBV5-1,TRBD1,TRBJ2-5,CASSPRQGEETQYF,TGCGCCAGCAGCCCCCGACAGGGGGAAGAGACCCAGTACTTC
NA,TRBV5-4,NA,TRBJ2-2,CASSPSGTGELFF,TGTGCCAGCAGCCCGTCGGGCACCGGGGAGCTGTTTTTT
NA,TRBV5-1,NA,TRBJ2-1,CASSLGRDHPYNEQFF,TGCGCCAGCAGCTTGGGGCGGGACCACCCCTACAATGAGCAGTTCTTC